Each of the 28 T cell receptor beta chains below was sequenced from the same sample in a study of shared clonotypes between healthy human individuals. The repertoire was sequenced with immunoSEQ multiplex PCR; TCRdb's copy has only in-frame clones and lacks some. The sample shows fewer than 1.4 million clones, around 82% of them seen only once. Sequencing was done on a sample of memory CD4+ T cells from PBMCs. The subset is: CD45RA-negative fraction. Receptors were obtained from a man in his late teens or twenties in good health. Some clones in this sample may be carry-over from other donors' samples.

This chain joins TRBV19 and TRBJ1-5; TRBD1 might be the D (6 bases). In germline, CDR1 is LNHDA, CDR2 SQIVND (reference sequence). Trimming removed 7 bases from V and 7 bases from J, with 11 bases in between. The CDR3 consists of 12 residues. In nucleotides, the CDR3 is TGTGCCAGTACCGGCCAGGGGCAGCCCCAGCATTTT. As protein: CASTGQGQPQHF.

The V and J genes are TRBV5-4 and TRBJ2-7; 8 bases line up with TRBD1. There are 14 residues in the CDR3. The J segment lost 3 bases and the V segment lost 4 bases, leaving 6 bases of the junction unmatched. Germline V gives CDR1 SGHNT, CDR2 YYREEE (reference sequence). The CDR3: CASSIGTGVYEQYF. The CDR3 nucleotides are TGTGCCAGCAGCATCGGGACAGGAGTCTACGAGCAGTACTTC.

The V and J genes are TRBV29-1 and TRBJ2-1, with 7 positions matching TRBD2. Losses at the gene ends were 8 bases for V and 4 bases for J; bases not matched to a gene: 14. The CDR3 is 15 amino acids. In germline, CDR1 is SQVTM, CDR2 ANQGSEA. CDR3 bases: TGCAGCTGCGAGGGGCAGCGGGGTAATTACAATGAGCAGTTCTTC. This gives the protein CSCEGQRGNYNEQFF.

The CDR3 spells CASSFGGADTEAFF. DNA for the CDR3: TGTGCCAGCAGTTTTGGGGGGGCCGACACTGAAGCTTTCTTT. The chain has TRBV27 and TRBJ1-1; D is possibly TRBD1 (6 bases). CDR1 and CDR2 (germline): MNHEY, SMNVEV (reference sequence). The V gene lost 3 bases and the J gene lost 3 bases, with 11 bases spanning the gap. The length of the CDR3 is 14 residues.

DNA for the CDR3: TGTGCCAGCAGTGAAGCGGAGCTTAAAAGGGGGGAGACCCAGTACTTC. Its translation: CASSEAELKRGETQYF. This chain links TRBV6-1 with TRBJ2-5; TRBD1 is a possible D gene (6 bases). Germline CDR1 reads MNHNS; CDR2 reads SASEGT. Trimming took 0 bases from V and 5 from J, leaving 16 bases between them. The CDR3 extends over 16 amino acids.

This clone was observed once. This chain connects TRBV7-8 to TRBJ2-5; weak D call: TRBD2 (5 bases). The CDR3 length is 15 residues. V was pared by 4 bases and J by 1 base, with 13 bases between. Germline V gives CDR1 SGHVS, CDR2 FQNEAQ. The CDR3 reads CASSSPSRGQETQYF. The CDR3 DNA sequence: TGTGCCAGCAGCTCTCCCTCCCGGGGCCAAGAGACCCAGTACTTC.

The rearrangement links TRBV28 to TRBJ2-4; possibly TRBD1 for D (6 bases). The V gene's germline CDR1 is MDHEN and CDR2 SYDVKM. The V and J ends lost 7 bases and 7 bases respectively, with 14 bases between them. The CDR3 contains 13 residues. The CDR3 DNA reads TGTGCCAGCAACCCGGGGCAGGGGAACATTCAGTACTTC. Encoded protein: CASNPGQGNIQYF.

This chain links TRBV7-2 with TRBJ2-6; D may be TRBD1 (5 bases). Trimming pared 3 bases from V and 0 bases from J, leaving 6 bases between. There are 15 residues in the CDR3. The germline gives CDR1 SGHTA, CDR2 FQGNSA. CDR3 nucleotides: TGTGCCAGCAGCTTTCAGGGCTCTGGGGCCAACGTCCTGACTTTC. Amino acids: CASSFQGSGANVLTF.

Comment on this clone: Other DNA sequences in this sample translate to the same CDR3. V and J are TRBV18 and TRBJ2-5; D ambiguous. Per germline, CDR1 KGHSH and CDR2 LQKENI. CDR3 length: 13 amino acids. With 0 bases removed from V and 5 bases from J, the gap between germline ends came to 7 bases. The CDR3 spells CASSPPVGETQYF. The CDR3 DNA reads TGTGCCAGCTCACCACCGGTGGGGGAGACCCAGTACTTC.

The rearrangement joins TRBV29-1 to TRBJ2-1; TRBD1 matches 10 bases. The V gene end was trimmed by 6 bases and the J gene end by 1 base; junction bases not matched to a gene: 15. CDR3 size: 18 residues. Germline values: CDR1 SQVTM, CDR2 ANQGSEA. CDR3 nucleotide sequence: TGCAGCGTCGCAAGTCGCGGACAGGGGGAGAGGTCCTACAATGAGCAGTTCTTC. Translating gives CSVASRGQGERSYNEQFF.

V gene TRBV5-1 combines with J gene TRBJ2-7; 11 bases fit TRBD2. J was trimmed by 7 bases and V by 4 bases; bases with no gene match: 13. This CDR3 comprises 16 residues. The germline CDR1 and CDR2 sequences are SGHRS and YFSETQ. CDR3 nucleotides: TGCGCCAGCAGCCCCCTCCTAGCGGGAGGCCTGGGGGAGCAGTACTTC. Protein: CASSPLLAGGLGEQYF.

This clone has only a few counts. This chain uses TRBV4-1 with TRBJ1-6, with 7 positions matching TRBD1. Germline values: CDR1 MGHRA, CDR2 YSYEKL. The ends lost 0 bases at V and 7 bases at J; junction bases unmatched: 6. CDR3 length equals 16 residues. CDR3 in DNA: TGCGCCAGCAGCCAAGAGCGACAGGGCGGGAATTCACCCCTCCACTTT. This sequence encodes CASSQERQGGNSPLHF.

The rearrangement joins TRBV5-4 to TRBJ1-4, with 8 bases fitting TRBD1. Germline V gene lookup returns CDR1 SGHNT and CDR2 YYREEE (reference sequence). V trimming: 4 bases; J trimming: 7 bases; junction bases outside the gene matches: 6. CDR3 length: 14 residues. The CDR3 here is CASSVQGVAEKLFF. CDR3 bases: TGTGCCAGCAGCGTACAGGGGGTGGCTGAAAAACTGTTTTTT.

A few counts support this clone. The chain joins TRBV11-2 to TRBJ1-4; no clear D gene. Trimming shortened V by 5 bases and J by 4 bases, and 11 bases separated the two germline ends. In germline, CDR1 is SGHAT, CDR2 FQNNGV. This CDR3 has 14 amino acids. The CDR3 reads CASSHTRDNEKLFF. In DNA, the CDR3 is TGTGCCAGCAGCCACACTAGGGATAATGAAAAACTGTTTTTT. The variable domain in full, completed from reference TRBV11-2 and TRBJ1-4, reads EAGVAQSPRYKIIEKRQSVAFWCNPISGHATLYWYQQILGQGPKLLIQFQNNGVVDDSQLPKDRFSAERLKGVDSTLKIQPAKLEDSAVYLCASSHTRDNEKLFFGSGTQLSVL.

The gene calls are TRBV7-2 and TRBJ2-7; possibly TRBD2 for D (5 bases). V gave up 4 bases and J gave up 4 bases, with 14 bases separating them. The CDR3 contains 14 residues. Germline lookup yields CDR1 SGHTA and CDR2 FQGNSA. The CDR3 coding sequence is TGTGCCAGCAGCTCGAGGGTCGGAGGTTACGAGCAGTACTTC. This sequence encodes CASSSRVGGYEQYF. Combining the CDR3 with reference TRBV7-2 and TRBJ2-7 gives the whole variable domain GAGVSQSPSNKVTEKGKDVELRCDPISGHTALYWYRQSLGQGLEFLIYFQGNSAPDKSGLPSDRFSAERTGGSVSTLTIQRTQQEDSAVYLCASSSRVGGYEQYFGPGTRLTVT.

This chain uses TRBV5-1 with TRBJ2-3, with D unresolved. Trimming removed 7 bases from V and 0 bases from J, with 9 bases in between. Germline lookup yields CDR1 SGHRS and CDR2 YFSETQ. The CDR3 contains 13 residues. Here the CDR3 DNA reads TGCGCCAGCGTTGAAAGCAGCACAGATACGCAGTATTTT. It codes for CASVESSTDTQYF.

This clone was counted ten times or more. The V and J genes are TRBV28 and TRBJ2-7; a weak D match, TRBD2 (6 bases). Germline CDR1 MDHEN, CDR2 SYDVKM. V was cut by 3 bases and J by 7 bases, with 13 bases left in between. The CDR3 is 13 amino acids. The CDR3 DNA follows: TGTGCCAGCAGTTTCCCGGACGGGAGAGAGCAGTACTTC. Protein product: CASSFPDGREQYF.

This rearrangement joins TRBV4-3 to TRBJ1-2, with 8 bases fitting TRBD1. Germline V lookup: CDR1 LGHNA, CDR2 YSLEER. The length of the CDR3 is 16 residues. Unmatched junction bases numbered 8, after V lost 3 bases and J lost 2 bases. The CDR3 DNA reads as TGCGCCAGCAGCCAGGCCACAGGGGGGCTGAACTATGGCTACACCTTC. This sequence encodes CASSQATGGLNYGYTF.

This clone was picked up a small number of times. The same CDR3 arises from other DNA sequences in this sample as well. The V call is TRBV30, the J call TRBJ2-2, with 11 bases that match TRBD1. Unmatched junction bases numbered 3, after V lost 0 bases and J lost 6 bases. The CDR3 is 15 residues long. Looked up from germline, CDR1 is GTSNPN and CDR2 is SVGIG (reference sequence). CDR3 sequence reads: CAWSVLGQGAGELFF. The CDR3 DNA follows: TGTGCCTGGAGTGTACTGGGACAGGGGGCCGGGGAGCTGTTTTTT.

This clone was found a few times. The chain has TRBV5-4 and TRBJ2-7; 7 bases match TRBD2. V trimming: 3 bases; J trimming: 7 bases; junction bases outside the gene matches: 10. Germline V gene lookup returns CDR1 SGHNT and CDR2 YYREEE (reference sequence). There are 14 residues in the CDR3. DNA of the CDR3: TGTGCCAGCAGCTCCTTACGGGAGGCTAGAGAGCAGTACTTC. Its protein is CASSSLREAREQYF. Using reference TRBV5-4 and TRBJ2-7 for the parts outside the CDR3, the full variable domain is ETGVTQSPTHLIKTRGQQVTLRCSSQSGHNTVSWYQQALGQGPQFIFQYYREEENGRGNFPPRFSGLQFPNYSSELNVNALELDDSALYLCASSSLREAREQYFGPGTRLTVT.

The sample holds one count of this clone. The chain employs TRBV6-1 and TRBJ2-7; D gene uncertain. The CDR3 loop spans 13 amino acids. Germline-derived CDR1 and CDR2 are MNHNS and SASEGT. With 7 bases removed from V and 6 bases from J, the gap between germline ends came to 16 bases. CDR3 in amino acids: CASTNHDRAEQYF. For the CDR3, the DNA is TGTGCCAGCACTAATCACGACCGGGCCGAGCAGTACTTC.

As concerns this clone: It may be a read error: a sequence one base away is much more abundant. The rearrangement links TRBV5-1 to TRBJ2-3; 7 bases match TRBD2. Per germline, CDR1 SGHRS and CDR2 YFSETQ. The CDR3 is made up of 14 amino acids. Here the CDR3 DNA reads TGCGTCAGCAGCTTGGCGGGAGTGGCAGATACGCAGTATTTT. Translating it yields CVSSLAGVADTQYF.

J is TRBJ2-3 and V is TRBV4-1; D is unclear. The CDR3 covers 17 residues. CDR1 MGHRA and CDR2 YSYEKL come from the germline V gene. Trimming took off 0 bases at V and 2 bases at J, with 15 bases between the two ends. As DNA, the CDR3 is TGCGCCAGCAGCCAAGATCCAGTGGGCACCTACACAGATACGCAGTATTTT. Its protein is CASSQDPVGTYTDTQYF.

This chain links TRBV6-5 with TRBJ2-7; no clear D gene. This CDR3 has 15 amino acids. Germline CDR1 and CDR2: MNHEY and SVGAGI. Between the trimmed V and J ends, which lost 5 bases and 1 base, there was a span of 15 bases. CDR3 protein: CASSRTDPGSYEQYF. The CDR3, as DNA: TGTGCCAGCAGTCGCACAGACCCCGGGTCCTACGAGCAGTACTTC.

This chain joins TRBV28 and TRBJ1-2, with TRBD1 matching over 12 bases. V gave up 6 bases and J gave up 8 bases; unmatched junction bases: 22. Germline V gene data show CDR1 as MDHEN and CDR2 as SYDVKM. This CDR3 spans 19 amino acids. In nucleotides, the CDR3 is TGTGCCAGCAGAAAAGGCAGGGACAGGGGGCGCGGGGTGCAGGGCGGCTACACCTTC. Translation: CASRKGRDRGRGVQGGYTF.

The CDR3 bases are TGTGCCAGCAGCTTATTAGGCGCGGGAAACACAGATACGCAGTATTTT. This sequence encodes CASSLLGAGNTDTQYF. The rearrangement joins TRBV7-3 to TRBJ2-3; D possibly corresponds to TRBD2 (6 bases). This CDR3 comprises 16 residues. V lost 2 bases and J 2 bases, leaving 14 bases between the germline ends. The germline CDR1 and CDR2 sequences are SGHTA and FQGTGA.

The chain uses TRBV19 and TRBJ2-7; D is perhaps TRBD1 (6 bases). Trimming shortened V by 4 bases and J by 0 bases, and 10 bases separated the two germline ends. The CDR3 contains 14 residues. Per the germline V gene, CDR1 is LNHDA and CDR2 is SQIVND (reference sequence). CDR3 bases: TGTGCCAGTAGTAGGGGGCCGGGCTCCTACGAGCAGTACTTC. It encodes CASSRGPGSYEQYF.

In the case of this clone: It differs at one base from a far larger clone, so likely a read error. V is TRBV30 and J is TRBJ2-5, with TRBD1 identical over 9 bases. This CDR3 contains 13 residues. Germline CDR1 is GTSNPN and CDR2 is SVGIG (reference sequence). Trimming at V came to 4 bases and at J to 3 bases, leaving 3 bases not matched to a gene. CDR3 sequence reads: CAWTRTGEETQYF. CDR3 DNA: TGTGCCTGGACCCGGACAGGGGAAGAGACCCAGTACTTC.